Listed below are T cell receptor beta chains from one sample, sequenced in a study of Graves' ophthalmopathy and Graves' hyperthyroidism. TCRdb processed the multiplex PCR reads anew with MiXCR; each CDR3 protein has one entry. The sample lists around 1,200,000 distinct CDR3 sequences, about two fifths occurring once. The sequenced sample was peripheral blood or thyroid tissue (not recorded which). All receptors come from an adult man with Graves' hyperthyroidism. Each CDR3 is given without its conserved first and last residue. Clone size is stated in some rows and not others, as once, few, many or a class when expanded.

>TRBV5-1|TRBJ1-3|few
ASSLGNRDSGNTIY
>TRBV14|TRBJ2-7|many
ASSQDARSILEQY
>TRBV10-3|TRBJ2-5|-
AIRDRETKETQY
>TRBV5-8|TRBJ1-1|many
ASRHRGNTEAF
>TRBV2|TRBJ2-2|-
ASSEGQENTGELF
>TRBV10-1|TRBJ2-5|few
AISRTGETQY
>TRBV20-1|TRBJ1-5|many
SASRGQDNQPQH
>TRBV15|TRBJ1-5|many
ATQGDLDSNQPQH
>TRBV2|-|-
ASSQDRAGPGNIQY
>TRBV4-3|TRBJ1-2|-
ASSQEFGTSVT
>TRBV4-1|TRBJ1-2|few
ASSQPGQTNYGYT
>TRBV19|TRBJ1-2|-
ASSLGGTANYGYT
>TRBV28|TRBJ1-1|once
ASSFGQTREEAF
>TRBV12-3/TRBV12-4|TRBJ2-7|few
ASSLVVPGAYEQY
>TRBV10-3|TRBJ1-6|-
AISTGVNSPLH
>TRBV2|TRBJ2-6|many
ASCPGGTEFSGANVLT
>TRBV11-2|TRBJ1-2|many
ASSINLRVDGYT
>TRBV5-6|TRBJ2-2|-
ASSTVNTGELF
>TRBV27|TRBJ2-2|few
ASSFIRGRDTGELF
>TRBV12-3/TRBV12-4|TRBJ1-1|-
ASSPLAGAF
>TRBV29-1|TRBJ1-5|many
SVEESGGNQPQH
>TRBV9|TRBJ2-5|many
ASSARVWEETQY
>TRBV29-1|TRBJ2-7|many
SVASSYEQY
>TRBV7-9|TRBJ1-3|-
ASSQKTGRNTIY
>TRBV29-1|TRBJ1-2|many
SVEIGQAYGYT
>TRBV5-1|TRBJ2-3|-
ASSPQSGVLDTQY
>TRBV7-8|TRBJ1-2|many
ASSSPTGNYGYT
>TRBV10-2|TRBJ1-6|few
ASSDLGVGNSPLH
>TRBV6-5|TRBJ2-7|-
ASRPGLSYEQY
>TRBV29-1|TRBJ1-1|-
SVRTGRGDTEAF
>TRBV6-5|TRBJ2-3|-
ASSDQAGPDTQY
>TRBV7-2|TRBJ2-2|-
ASSYRQNTGELF
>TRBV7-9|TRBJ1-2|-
ASSGGPPRGGYT
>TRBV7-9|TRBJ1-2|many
ASSLTRGPANYGYT
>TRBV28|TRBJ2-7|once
ASSEKGFSYEQY
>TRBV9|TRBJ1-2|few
ASSVGPAYGYT
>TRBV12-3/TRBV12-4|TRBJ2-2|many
ASREGQTNTGELF
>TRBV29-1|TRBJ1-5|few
TLGGPLDQPQH
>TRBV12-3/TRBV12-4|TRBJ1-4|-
ASRGPREKLF
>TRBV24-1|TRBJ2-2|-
ASSYLGQGKRTGELF
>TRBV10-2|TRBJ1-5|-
ATGSGRGLQPQH
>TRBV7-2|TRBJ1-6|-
ASSLASHNSPLH
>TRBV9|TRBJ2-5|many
ASSVGGIWQETQY
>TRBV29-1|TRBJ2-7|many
SVVDSKQY
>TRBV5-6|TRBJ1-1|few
ASWVARNTEAF
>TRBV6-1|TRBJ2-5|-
ASGPWGRFETQY
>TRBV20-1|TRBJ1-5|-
SARDFGNQPQH
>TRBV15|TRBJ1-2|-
ATSMEGYT
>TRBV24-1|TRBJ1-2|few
ATSARGPYGYT
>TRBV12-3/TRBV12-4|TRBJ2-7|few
ASSRTAPGSYEQY
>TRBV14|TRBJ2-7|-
ASSQDLRQGFYEQY
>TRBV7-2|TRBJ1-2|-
ASSPSQGPYGYT
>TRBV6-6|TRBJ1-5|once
ASSLVLLGDQPQH
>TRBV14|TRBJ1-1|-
ASSHGLAGAF
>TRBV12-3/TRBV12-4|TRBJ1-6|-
ASRGDRGDSPLH
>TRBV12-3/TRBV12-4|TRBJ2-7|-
ASTGDGGIRSS
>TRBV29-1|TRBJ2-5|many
SVRPGAGSETQY
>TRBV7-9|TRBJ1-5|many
ASSLGTGQGPQH
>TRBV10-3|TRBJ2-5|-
AISDLAAPVETQY
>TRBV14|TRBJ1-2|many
ASSQFRDRGLYT